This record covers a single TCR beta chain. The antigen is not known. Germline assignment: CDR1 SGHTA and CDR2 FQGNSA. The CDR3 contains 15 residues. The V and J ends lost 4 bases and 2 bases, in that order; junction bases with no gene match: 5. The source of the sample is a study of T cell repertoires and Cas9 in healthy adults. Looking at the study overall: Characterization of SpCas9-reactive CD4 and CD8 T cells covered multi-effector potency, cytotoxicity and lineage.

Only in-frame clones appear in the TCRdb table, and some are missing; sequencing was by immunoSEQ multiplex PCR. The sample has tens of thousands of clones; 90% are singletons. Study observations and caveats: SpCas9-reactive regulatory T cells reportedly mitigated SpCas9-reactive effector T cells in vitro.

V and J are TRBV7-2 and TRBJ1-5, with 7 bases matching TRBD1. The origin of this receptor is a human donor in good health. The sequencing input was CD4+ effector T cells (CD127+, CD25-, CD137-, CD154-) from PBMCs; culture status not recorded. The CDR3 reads CASSYTGDGNQPQHF. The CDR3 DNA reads TGTGCCAGCAGCTACACAGGGGATGGCAATCAGCCCCAGCATTTT.